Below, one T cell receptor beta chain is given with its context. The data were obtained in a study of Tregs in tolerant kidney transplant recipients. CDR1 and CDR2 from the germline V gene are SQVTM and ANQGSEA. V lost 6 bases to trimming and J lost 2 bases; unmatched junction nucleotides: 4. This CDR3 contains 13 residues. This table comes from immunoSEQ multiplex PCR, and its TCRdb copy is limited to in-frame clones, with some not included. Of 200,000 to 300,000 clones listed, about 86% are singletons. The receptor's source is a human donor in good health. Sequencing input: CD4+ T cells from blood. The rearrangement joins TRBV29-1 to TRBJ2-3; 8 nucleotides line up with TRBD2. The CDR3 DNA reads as TGCAGCGTAAGCGGGAGTTCCACAGATACGCAGTATTTT. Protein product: CSVSGSSTDTQYF.